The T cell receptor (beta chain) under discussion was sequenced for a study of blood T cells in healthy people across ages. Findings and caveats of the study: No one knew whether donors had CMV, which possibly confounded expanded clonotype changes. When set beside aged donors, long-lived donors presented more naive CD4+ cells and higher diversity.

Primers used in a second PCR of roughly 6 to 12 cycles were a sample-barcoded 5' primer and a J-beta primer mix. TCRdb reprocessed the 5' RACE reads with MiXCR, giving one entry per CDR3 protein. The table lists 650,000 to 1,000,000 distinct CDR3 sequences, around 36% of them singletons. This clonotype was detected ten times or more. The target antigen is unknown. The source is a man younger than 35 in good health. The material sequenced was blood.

CDR3 sequence reads: CASSLDAGGQETQYF. The CDR3 coding sequence is TGCGCCAGCAGCTTGGATGCAGGGGGCCAAGAGACCCAGTACTTC. V usage is TRBV5-1 and J usage is TRBJ2-5; 7 nucleotides match TRBD1. The V segment lost 0 bases and the J segment 1 base; nucleotides outside the gene matches: 3. The CDR3 extends over 15 amino acids. CDR1 SGHRS and CDR2 YFSETQ come from the germline V gene.